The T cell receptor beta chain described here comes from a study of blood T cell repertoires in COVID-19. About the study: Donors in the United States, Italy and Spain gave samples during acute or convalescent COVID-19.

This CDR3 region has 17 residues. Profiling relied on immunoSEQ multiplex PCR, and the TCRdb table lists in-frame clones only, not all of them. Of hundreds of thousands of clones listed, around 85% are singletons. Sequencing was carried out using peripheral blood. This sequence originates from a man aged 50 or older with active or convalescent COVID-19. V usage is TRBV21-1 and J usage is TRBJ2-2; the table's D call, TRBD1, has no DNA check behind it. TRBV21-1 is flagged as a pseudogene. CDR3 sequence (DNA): TGTGCCAGCAGCAAAGAAGGACAGACCACGAACACCGGGGAGCTGTTTTTT. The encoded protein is CASSKEGQTTNTGELFF.